Each of the 26 T cell receptor beta chains below was sequenced from the same sample in a study of identical twins. TCRdb re-derived calls from the 5' RACE reads in MiXCR, one entry per CDR3 protein. The sample contains 500,000 to 700,000 distinct CDR3 sequences, 7.1% of which appear only once. Another study also made use of these data, one on yellow fever vaccine responses in identical twins.

The sequencing input was PBMCs. The receptors stem from a woman aged 18-29 years in good health.

This chain joins TRBV6-1 and TRBJ2-7; 9 nucleotides align to TRBD1. The CDR3 has 15 residues. From germline, CDR1 is MNHNS and CDR2 SASEGT. V shed 3 bases and J 1 base; nucleotides not matched to a gene: 4. In DNA, the CDR3 is TGTGCCAGCAGTGAGCCGGGACAGGGTTCCTACGAGCAGTACTTC. Encoded protein: CASSEPGQGSYEQYF.

This clonotype was found a few times. The J gene is TRBJ2-7, the V gene TRBV6-1, with D maybe TRBD1 (5 bases). There are 12 residues in the CDR3. V was pared by 4 bases and J by 5 bases, with 9 bases between. Germline V gives CDR1 MNHNS, CDR2 SASEGT. The CDR3 spells CASSASGNEQYF. The CDR3 DNA reads TGTGCCAGCAGTGCGTCAGGGAACGAGCAGTACTTC.

This chain links TRBV6-5 with TRBJ1-1; TRBD1 matches at 10 bases. The CDR3 is made up of 14 amino acids. V lost 4 bases and J lost 5; bases outside the gene matches: 4. Germline-derived CDR1 and CDR2 are MNHEY and SVGAGI. The CDR3 DNA is TGTGCCAGCAGTTCGGGACAGGGGAGGACTGAAGCTTTCTTT. Amino acids: CASSSGQGRTEAFF.

The table lists this clonotype with many counts. The chain has TRBV10-3 and TRBJ1-5; 7 positions agree with TRBD1. V gave up 5 bases and J gave up 7 bases; unmatched junction bases: 8. Germline CDR1 ENHRY, CDR2 SYGVKD. The CDR3 sequence is 14 residues long. The CDR3 here is CAISLTGIAQPQHF. Here the CDR3 DNA reads TGTGCCATCAGTCTGACAGGGATTGCACAGCCCCAGCATTTT.

Ten or more counts support this clonotype. The CDR3, as DNA: TGTGCCACCACCCCCTCCAGGGATAGCACAGATACGCAGTATTTT. Amino acid sequence: CATTPSRDSTDTQYF. The rearrangement uses TRBV15 and TRBJ2-3; TRBD1 is a possible D gene (5 bases). This CDR3 has 15 residues. The V and J ends lost 7 bases and 0 bases respectively, with 14 bases between them. Germline V gene lookup returns CDR1 LNHNV and CDR2 YYDKDF (reference sequence).

This clonotype has more than one count but fewer than ten. V and J are TRBV7-2 and TRBJ1-1; no reliable D call. The ends were cut back, 0 bases at V and 5 bases at J, with 13 bases in the middle. Germline loops: CDR1 SGHTA, CDR2 FQGNSA. The length of the CDR3 is 15 residues. The CDR3 sequence is CASSLASGVGTEAFF. In DNA, the CDR3 is TGTGCCAGCAGCTTAGCTAGCGGGGTTGGAACTGAAGCTTTCTTT.

J is TRBJ2-1 and V is TRBV18; D unclear. V lost 0 bases to trimming and J lost 7 bases, with 7 bases between them. The V gene's germline CDR1 is KGHSH and CDR2 LQKENI. The length of the CDR3 is 13 residues. The CDR3 bases are TGTGCCAGCTCACCACCGGAAACGAATGAGCAGTTCTTC. Residues: CASSPPETNEQFF.

This clonotype was seen at least ten times. V and J are TRBV3-1 and TRBJ2-1, with 9 bases lining up with TRBD2. Germline values: CDR1 LGHDT, CDR2 YNNKEL (reference sequence). Trimming took 5 bases from V and 8 from J; bases not matched to a gene: 4. The CDR3 has 13 residues. CDR3 residues: CASSGLAGYEQFF. In DNA, the CDR3 is TGTGCCAGCAGCGGCCTAGCGGGATATGAGCAGTTCTTC.

This clonotype appeared many times. This sequence joins TRBV29-1 and TRBJ2-3; 7 bases map to TRBD1. This CDR3 contains 14 residues. V lost 4 bases to trimming and J lost 3 bases; unmatched junction nucleotides: 7. Germline loops: CDR1 SQVTM, CDR2 ANQGSEA. CDR3 protein: CSVVKDRLTDTQYF. DNA of the CDR3: TGCAGCGTTGTAAAGGACAGGCTAACAGATACGCAGTATTTT.

The CDR3 nucleotides read TGTGCCAGCAGTTTAAAAGACGGAGGATTTGAAAAACTGTTTTTT. Translated: CASSLKDGGFEKLFF. V and J are TRBV27 and TRBJ1-4; no clear D. Germline V gives CDR1 MNHEY, CDR2 SMNVEV (reference sequence). The CDR3 runs to 15 residues. The V end was cut by 2 bases, the J end by 7 bases, with 14 bases between.

The table lists this clonotype with many counts. The chain joins TRBV5-6 to TRBJ2-7, with TRBD2 as a possible D gene (6 bases). The V gene's germline CDR1 is SGHDT and CDR2 YYEEEE. V was shortened by 0 bases and J by 4 bases, with 20 bases between the two germline ends. The CDR3 spans 17 residues. CDR3 protein: CASSLDVFAGRTYEQYF. Written as DNA, the CDR3 is TGTGCCAGCAGCTTGGACGTGTTCGCGGGACGAACTTACGAGCAGTACTTC. Looking up the rest from reference TRBV5-6 and TRBJ2-7 gives the full variable domain: DAGVTQSPTHLIKTRGQQVTLRCSPKSGHDTVSWYQQALGQGPQFIFQYYEEEERQRGNFPDRFSGHQFPNYSSELNVNALLLGDSALYLCASSLDVFAGRTYEQYFGPGTRLTVT.

In this sample, this clonotype turned up a few times. The genes are TRBV20-1 and TRBJ2-7; no firm D call. This CDR3 contains 13 residues. Per germline, CDR1 DFQATT and CDR2 SNEGSKA (reference sequence). The V and J ends lost 4 bases and 6 bases respectively, with 16 bases between them. The CDR3 DNA sequence: TGCAGTGCTAACGGATTAGTTCCAGTCGAGCAGTACTTC. This gives the protein CSANGLVPVEQYF.

This clonotype has only a few counts. The chain couples TRBV3-1 to TRBJ2-5; 9 bases map to TRBD2. This CDR3 is built from 15 residues. The V and J ends lost 4 bases and 3 bases, in that order; junction bases with no gene match: 6. Germline CDR1 LGHDT, CDR2 YNNKEL (reference sequence). CDR3 nucleotide sequence: TGTGCCAGCAGCCTTCTTAGCGGGAGTAAAGAGACCCAGTACTTC. It codes for CASSLLSGSKETQYF.

The sample holds a few counts of this clonotype. The rearrangement uses TRBV6-4 and TRBJ2-1; D assignment may be TRBD1 or TRBD2 (5 bases each). The germline V and J ends were trimmed by 0 bases and 9 bases, with 15 bases remaining between them. The CDR3 is 15 residues long. Germline values: CDR1 MRHNA, CDR2 SNTAGT. CDR3 DNA sequence: TGTGCCAGCAGTGACTCGGTGGGGGAGCCGGCTGAGCAGTTCTTC. Protein sequence: CASSDSVGEPAEQFF.

The chain recombines TRBV4-1 with TRBJ2-7; unclear D gene. The CDR3 runs 15 residues. In germline, CDR1 is MGHRA, CDR2 YSYEKL. V was clipped by 3 bases and J by 5 bases, with 17 bases between them. The CDR3 sequence: CASSHLPGPPDEQYV. The DNA for the CDR3 is TGCGCCAGCAGCCACCTTCCCGGGCCCCCGGACGAGCAGTACGTC.

This clonotype was recorded many times. V usage is TRBV7-8 and J usage is TRBJ1-4; perhaps TRBD1 as D (5 bases). Looked up from germline, CDR1 is SGHVS and CDR2 is FQNEAQ. This CDR3 is built from 16 residues. V dropped 1 base and J dropped 11 bases, with 20 bases sitting between them. The CDR3 nucleotides read TGTGCCAGCAGCTTAGTTGGGGGGTCAGTACGGGAGAAACTGTTTTTT. Protein product: CASSLVGGSVREKLFF.

The chain combines TRBV4-1 with TRBJ1-4; D gene uncertain. Germline values: CDR1 MGHRA, CDR2 YSYEKL. The CDR3 loop spans 15 amino acids. V was cut by 1 base and J by 3 bases, with 9 bases left in between. CDR3 protein: CASSQVGSSNEKLFF. CDR3 coding DNA: TGCGCCAGCAGCCAAGTAGGTTCGTCTAATGAAAAACTGTTTTTT.

With regard to this clonotype: Its ends do not fully match the called genes, so a read error is possible. The chain is built from TRBV2 and TRBJ2-2; 7 bases line up with TRBD2. The V gene's germline CDR1 is SNHLY and CDR2 FYNNEI. The length of the CDR3 is 18 residues. The CDR3 DNA is TGTGCCAGCAGCCCTCCCCCTTCGGCGGGAGACTACACCGGGGAGCTGATTTTT. Translation: CASSPPPSAGDYTGELIF. The complete variable domain, with remaining parts taken from reference TRBV2 and TRBJ2-2, reads EPEVTQTPSHQVTQMGQEVILRCVPISNHLYFYWYRQILGQKVEFLVSFYNNEISEKSEIFDDQFSVERPDGSNFTLKIRSTKLEDSAMYFCASSPPPSAGDYTGELIFGEGSRLTVL.

This clonotype was observed at least ten times. This rearrangement joins TRBV20-1 to TRBJ1-1; the D is unclear. The CDR3 totals 12 residues. V lost 4 bases and J 8 bases, leaving 14 bases between the germline ends. Germline V CDR1 and CDR2: DFQATT, SNEGSKA (reference sequence). CDR3 coding DNA: TGCAGTGCTACTCCAGGTTCCCGAGAAGCTTTCTTT. This gives the protein CSATPGSREAFF.

This clonotype was seen a few times. The chain is built from TRBV5-1 and TRBJ2-3; 7 bases map to TRBD1. Per the germline V gene, CDR1 is SGHRS and CDR2 is YFSETQ. Unmatched junction bases numbered 11, after V lost 3 bases and J lost 4 bases. The CDR3 extends over 16 amino acids. The CDR3 DNA reads as TGCGCCAGCAGCTCGGACCCTAGGGGGCGCGCAGATACGCAGTATTTT. It encodes CASSSDPRGRADTQYF.

This clonotype was picked up a small number of times. The chain couples TRBV10-3 to TRBJ1-5; 11 bases are a match to TRBD1. The germline gives CDR1 ENHRY, CDR2 SYGVKD. The CDR3 extends over 15 amino acids. V lost 6 bases, J lost 9 bases, and 10 bases stayed unmatched. In nucleotides, the CDR3 is TGTGCCATCAGCGAACCGGGACAGGGGGGACCGCCCCAGCATTTT. Protein product: CAISEPGQGGPPQHF.

This clonotype was observed many times. The chain joins TRBV12-3 or TRBV12-4 to TRBJ2-2; 11 bases match TRBD2. The CDR3 runs 15 residues. V was pared by 7 bases and J by 4 bases, with 5 bases of the junction left unmatched. In DNA form, the CDR3 reads TGTGCCAGCAAACTAGCGGGAGAGGCCACCGGGGAGCTGTTTTTT. Protein sequence: CASKLAGEATGELFF.

In its sample, this clonotype was seen many times. J is TRBJ2-7 and V is TRBV11-2; 8 nucleotides match TRBD2. The V segment lost 1 base and the J segment 7 bases; nucleotides outside the gene matches: 9. The CDR3 spans 15 residues. From germline, CDR1 is SGHAT and CDR2 FQNNGV. CDR3 amino acids: CASSLVPGLGWEQYF. The CDR3 DNA is TGTGCCAGCAGCTTAGTGCCGGGACTAGGATGGGAGCAGTACTTC.

The chain is built from TRBV2 and TRBJ1-1; TRBD1 aligns across 9 bases. Germline V gene lookup returns CDR1 SNHLY and CDR2 FYNNEI. There are 14 residues in the CDR3. V shed 7 bases and J 5 bases; nucleotides not matched to a gene: 8. The CDR3 DNA reads as TGTGCCAGCACCGTATACAGGGGGCGGACTGAAGCTTTCTTT. Its translation is CASTVYRGRTEAFF.

The V call is TRBV6-1, the J call TRBJ2-3; D is unclear. Trimming removed 4 bases from V and 3 bases from J, with 11 bases in between. Germline CDR1 and CDR2: MNHNS and SASEGT. The CDR3 is 14 amino acids. CDR3 sequence reads: CASSARTGTDTQYF. Written as DNA, the CDR3 is TGTGCCAGCAGTGCCAGGACGGGTACAGATACGCAGTATTTT.

This clonotype showed up just a few times. The V call is TRBV25-1, the J call TRBJ1-4; TRBD1 matches 8 bases. This CDR3 is built from 19 residues. CDR1 and CDR2 (germline): MGHDK, SYGVNS. The V segment lost 3 bases and the J segment 2 bases; nucleotides outside the gene matches: 14. CDR3: CASSEGRGLLMSTNEKLFF. In DNA, the CDR3 is TGTGCCAGCAGTGAGGGCAGGGGGCTTCTTATGTCCACTAATGAAAAACTGTTTTTT.